This T cell receptor (beta chain) was observed in a study of a mutant IDH1 vaccine in newly diagnosed glioma. Clones were sequenced by immunoSEQ multiplex PCR, and TCRdb holds only the in-frame ones, with some missing. The sample carries 70,000 to 100,000 clones, about four fifths recorded once. CDR3 length: 12 residues. V lost 0 bases to trimming and J lost 9 bases, with 6 bases between them. The germline V gene has CDR1 LNHDA and CDR2 SQIVND (reference sequence). Time point of the sample: baseline, week 1 (first vaccination visit). The treatment denotes: pre-vaccination baseline after standard-of-care therapy.

The J gene is TRBJ1-5, the V gene TRBV19; D is unclear. The sequencing here drew on PBMCs, taken from a glioma patient treated with radiotherapy, temozolomide or both. The receptor was isolated from a man aged 40-55 years with glioma. Some clones in this sample may be carry-over from other donors' samples. CDR3 sequence: CASSIELGPQHF. DNA of the CDR3: TGTGCCAGTAGTATAGAACTTGGGCCCCAGCATTTT.